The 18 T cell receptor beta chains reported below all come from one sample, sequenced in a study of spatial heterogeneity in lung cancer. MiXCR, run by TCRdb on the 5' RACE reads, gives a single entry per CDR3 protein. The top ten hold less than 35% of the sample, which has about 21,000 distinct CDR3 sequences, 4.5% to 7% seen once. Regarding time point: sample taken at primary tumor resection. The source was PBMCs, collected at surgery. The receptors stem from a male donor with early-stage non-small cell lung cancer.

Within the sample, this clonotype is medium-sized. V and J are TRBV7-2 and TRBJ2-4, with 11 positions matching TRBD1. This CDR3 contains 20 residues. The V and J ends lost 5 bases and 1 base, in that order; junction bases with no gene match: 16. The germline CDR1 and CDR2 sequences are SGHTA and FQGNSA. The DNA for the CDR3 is TGTGCCAGCAGCCGGACCTCCGGACAGGGGGCGCTTCTGGCCAAAAACATTCAGTACTTC. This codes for CASSRTSGQGALLAKNIQYF. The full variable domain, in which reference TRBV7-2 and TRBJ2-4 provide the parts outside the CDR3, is GAGVSQSPSNKVTEKGKDVELRCDPISGHTALYWYRQSLGQGLEFLIYFQGNSAPDKSGLPSDRFSAERTGGSVSTLTIQRTQQEDSAVYLCASSRTSGQGALLAKNIQYFGAGTRLSVL.

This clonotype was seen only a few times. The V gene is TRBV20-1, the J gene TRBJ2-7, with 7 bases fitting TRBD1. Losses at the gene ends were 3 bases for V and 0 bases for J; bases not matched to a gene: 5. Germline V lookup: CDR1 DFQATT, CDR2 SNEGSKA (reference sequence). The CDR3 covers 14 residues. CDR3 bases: TGCAGTGCTAGTAGGGGACAGAGCTCCTACGAGCAGTACTTC. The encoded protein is CSASRGQSSYEQYF.

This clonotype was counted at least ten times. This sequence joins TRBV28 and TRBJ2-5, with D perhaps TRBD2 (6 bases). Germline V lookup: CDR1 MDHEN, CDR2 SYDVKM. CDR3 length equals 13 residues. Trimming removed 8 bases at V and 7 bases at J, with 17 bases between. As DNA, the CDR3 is TGTGCCAGCGGAAGGGAGGCCGCCGGGACCCAGTACTTC. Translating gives CASGREAAGTQYF.

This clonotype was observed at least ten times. The DNA for the CDR3 is TGTGCCAGCAGCTTAGCGGGAGGGTTCGGACAAAAACTGTTTTTT. As protein: CASSLAGGFGQKLFF. This rearrangement joins TRBV7-9 to TRBJ1-4; the D is unclear. Trimming left V 0 bases short and J 9 bases short, with 14 bases between. The CDR3 has 15 amino acids. Germline CDR1 is SEHNR and CDR2 is FQNEAQ (reference sequence).

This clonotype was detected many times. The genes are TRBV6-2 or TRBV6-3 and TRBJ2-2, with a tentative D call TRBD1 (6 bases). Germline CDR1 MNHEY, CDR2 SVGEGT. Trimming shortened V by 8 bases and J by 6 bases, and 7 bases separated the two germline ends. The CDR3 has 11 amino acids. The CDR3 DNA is TGTGCCAGCGAGGGGGCCGGGGAGCTGTTTTTT. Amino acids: CASEGAGELFF.

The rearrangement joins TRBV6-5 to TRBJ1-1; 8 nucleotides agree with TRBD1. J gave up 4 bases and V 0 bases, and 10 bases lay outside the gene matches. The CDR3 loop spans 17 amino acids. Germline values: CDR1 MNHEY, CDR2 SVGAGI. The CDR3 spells CASSYSTDRVWGTEAFF. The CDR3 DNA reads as TGTGCCAGCAGTTACTCCACGGACAGGGTATGGGGCACTGAAGCTTTCTTT.

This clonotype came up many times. CDR3 residues: CASSLPKSPPYSYEQYF. Written as DNA, the CDR3 is TGTGCCAGCAGCTTACCTAAGTCCCCCCCTTACTCCTACGAGCAGTACTTC. This rearrangement joins TRBV7-8 to TRBJ2-7, with D unresolved. CDR3 length equals 17 residues. Germline lookup yields CDR1 SGHVS and CDR2 FQNEAQ. Deletions cut 2 bases from V and 0 bases from J, with 17 bases between.

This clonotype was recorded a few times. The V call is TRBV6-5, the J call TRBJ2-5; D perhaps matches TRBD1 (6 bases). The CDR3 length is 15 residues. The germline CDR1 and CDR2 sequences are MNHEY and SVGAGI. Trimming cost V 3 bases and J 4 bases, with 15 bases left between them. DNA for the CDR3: TGTGCCAGCAGTTATAGGTCCAGGGGTGGAGAGACCCAGTACTTC. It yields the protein CASSYRSRGGETQYF.

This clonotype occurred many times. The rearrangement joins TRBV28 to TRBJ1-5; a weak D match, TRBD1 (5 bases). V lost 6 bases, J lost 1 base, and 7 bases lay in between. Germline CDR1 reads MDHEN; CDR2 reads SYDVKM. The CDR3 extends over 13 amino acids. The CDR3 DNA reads TGTGCCAGCAGGGGGGGAAGCAATCAGCCCCAGCATTTT. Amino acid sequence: CASRGGSNQPQHF.

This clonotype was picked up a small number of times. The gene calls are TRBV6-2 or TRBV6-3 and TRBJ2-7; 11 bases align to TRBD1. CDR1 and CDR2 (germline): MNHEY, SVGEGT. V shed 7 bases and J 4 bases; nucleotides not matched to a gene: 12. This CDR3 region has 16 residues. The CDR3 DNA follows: TGTGCCAGCACCCCCCACCGGACAGGGGGCGGATACGAGCAGTACTTC. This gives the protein CASTPHRTGGGYEQYF.

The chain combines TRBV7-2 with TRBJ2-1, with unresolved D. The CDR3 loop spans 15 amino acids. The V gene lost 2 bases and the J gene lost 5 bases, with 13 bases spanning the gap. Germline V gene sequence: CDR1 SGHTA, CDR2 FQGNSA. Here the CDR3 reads CASSLRARTNNEQFF. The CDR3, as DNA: TGTGCCAGCAGCTTAAGGGCTAGGACGAACAATGAGCAGTTCTTC.

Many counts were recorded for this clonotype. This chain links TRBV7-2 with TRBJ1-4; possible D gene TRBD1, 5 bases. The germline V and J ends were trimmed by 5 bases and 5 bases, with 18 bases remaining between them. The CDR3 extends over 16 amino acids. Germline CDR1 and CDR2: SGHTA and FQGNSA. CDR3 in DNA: TGTGCCAGCAGCCCTAGCAGCCCGGGGGAGAATGAAAAACTGTTTTTT. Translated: CASSPSSPGENEKLFF.

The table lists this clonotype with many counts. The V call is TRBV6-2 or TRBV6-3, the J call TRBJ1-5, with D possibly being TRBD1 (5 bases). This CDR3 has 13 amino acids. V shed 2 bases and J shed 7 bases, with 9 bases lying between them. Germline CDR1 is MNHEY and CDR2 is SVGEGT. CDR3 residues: CASSYNQGQPQHF. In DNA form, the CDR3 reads TGTGCCAGCAGTTACAACCAGGGCCAGCCCCAGCATTTT.

The CDR3 sequence is CASGVYSTDTQYF. CDR3 DNA: TGTGCCAGCGGGGTCTACAGCACAGATACGCAGTATTTT. The rearrangement uses TRBV28 and TRBJ2-3; no clear D gene. CDR3 size: 13 residues. The V end lost 8 bases, the J end lost 0 bases, and 9 bases lay between the germline ends. Germline V lookup: CDR1 MDHEN, CDR2 SYDVKM.

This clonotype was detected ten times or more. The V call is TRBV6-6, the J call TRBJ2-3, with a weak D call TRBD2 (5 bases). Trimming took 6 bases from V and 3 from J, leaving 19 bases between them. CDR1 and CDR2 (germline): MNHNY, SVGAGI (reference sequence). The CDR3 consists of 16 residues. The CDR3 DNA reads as TGTGCCAGCAGGCCCCAAAGCGGCGTAAAGACAGATACGCAGTATTTT. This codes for CASRPQSGVKTDTQYF.

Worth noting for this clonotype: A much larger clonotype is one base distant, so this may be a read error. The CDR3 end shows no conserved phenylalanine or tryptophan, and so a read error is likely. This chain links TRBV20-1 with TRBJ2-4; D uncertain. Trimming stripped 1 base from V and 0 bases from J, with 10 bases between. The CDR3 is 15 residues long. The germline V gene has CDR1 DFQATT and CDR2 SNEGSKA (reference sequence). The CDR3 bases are TGCAGTGCTAGAGGTCCCACTCTAGCCAAAAACATTCAGTACTCC. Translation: CSARGPTLAKNIQYS.

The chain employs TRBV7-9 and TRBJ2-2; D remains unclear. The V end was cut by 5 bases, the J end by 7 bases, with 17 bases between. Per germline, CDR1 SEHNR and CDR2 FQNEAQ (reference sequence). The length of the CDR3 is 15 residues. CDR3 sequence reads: CASSRNGPPDGELFF. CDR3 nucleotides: TGTGCCAGCAGCCGCAACGGCCCGCCGGACGGGGAGCTGTTTTTT.

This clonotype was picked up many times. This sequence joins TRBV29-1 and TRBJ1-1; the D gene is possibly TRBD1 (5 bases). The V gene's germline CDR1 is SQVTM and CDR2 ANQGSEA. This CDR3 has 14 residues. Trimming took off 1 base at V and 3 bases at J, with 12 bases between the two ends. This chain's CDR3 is CSVEGDRGDTEAFF. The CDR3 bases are TGCAGCGTTGAAGGAGACCGAGGGGACACTGAAGCTTTCTTT.